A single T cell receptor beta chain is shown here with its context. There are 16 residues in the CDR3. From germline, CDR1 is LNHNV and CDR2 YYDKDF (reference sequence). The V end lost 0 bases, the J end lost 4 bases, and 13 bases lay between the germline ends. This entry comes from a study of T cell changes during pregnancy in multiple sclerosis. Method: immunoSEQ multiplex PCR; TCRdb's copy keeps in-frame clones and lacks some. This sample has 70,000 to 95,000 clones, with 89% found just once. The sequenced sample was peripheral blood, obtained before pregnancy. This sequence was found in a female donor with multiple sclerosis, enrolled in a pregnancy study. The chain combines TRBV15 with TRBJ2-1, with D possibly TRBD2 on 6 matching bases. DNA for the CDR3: TGTGCCACCAGCAGAGACACCCGGGACTGGTACAATGAGCAGTTCTTC. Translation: CATSRDTRDWYNEQFF.